This T cell receptor (beta chain) was profiled in a study of T cell repertoires in cytomegalovirus infection (dated by TCRdb to between 2017 and 2020). Concerning the study at large: Because public TCR beta signatures pointed to carriage of CMV infection together with the matching HLA type, the HLA type of each donor mattered for the analysis.

Study-wide conclusions, independent of this receptor: The ex vivo response was dominated by HLA-C-restricted CMV-specific TCR beta clonotypes, and the single most frequent clonotype in two of eight donors was supplied by these HLA-C-restricted clonotypes. In both this cohort and an independent roughly 350-donor cohort, the cumulative frequency of public TCR beta family members distinguished carriers of CMV infection plus the relevant HLA type.

Data came from an Illumina HiSeq 1500. Starting from the raw public reads, TCRdb applied fastp trimming at Q25, assembled clones with MiXCR and retained in-frame beta chains. Records with the same CDR3 protein are collapsed into one entry carrying the most frequent genes and DNA. This sample holds fewer than 550,000 distinct CDR3 sequences; approximately 15% were observed only once. The top ten constitute 20% to 30% of the sample. This clonotype has at least ten counts. No antigen is known for it. The sample holds no much larger clone one base away, and base qualities are not on file. The cysteine opens and the phenylalanine closes a CDR3 of 14 amino acids. Of the read, only the CDR3 DNA is kept; its 42 bases are in frame from base 1. V was cut back by 5 bases and J by 6 bases, leaving a gap of 14 bases between them. CDR1 and CDR2 are read off the germline V gene as SGHVS and FNYEAQ.

The rearranged chain carries TRBV7-6 and TRBJ1-5, with a weak D call of TRBD1 (5 bases match). This TCR was recovered from a human donor in good health (CMV status not recorded). Some clones in this sample may be carry-over from other donors' samples. The source material was CD8+ T cells from PBMCs. The CDR3 reads as follows: CASSAGAVGQPQHF. DNA sequence: TGTGCCAGCAGCGCTGGGGCGGTCGGTCAGCCCCAGCATTTT.